The 8 T cell receptor beta chains below were found in one sample sequenced in a study of blood T cell repertoires in COVID-19. Clones were sequenced by immunoSEQ multiplex PCR, and TCRdb holds only the in-frame ones, with some missing. The profile shows under 200,000 clones, 82% of them singletons. What was sequenced was PBMCs or T cells enriched from blood (not recorded which). The receptors originated from a man aged 50 to 59 who had recovered from COVID-19.

The rearrangement joins TRBV7-2 to TRBJ2-5, with 8 bases fitting TRBD1. The CDR3 has 16 residues. V trimming: 5 bases; J trimming: 4 bases; junction bases outside the gene matches: 12. CDR1 and CDR2 from the germline V gene are SGHTA and FQGNSA. CDR3 in DNA: TGTGCCAGCAGCGCCGGACAGGGAACCCCCCCAGAGACCCAGTACTTC. Translating gives CASSAGQGTPPETQYF.

The rearrangement uses TRBV5-1 and TRBJ2-5; 13 positions match TRBD2. The CDR3 extends over 17 amino acids. Trimming at V came to 4 bases and at J to 3 bases, leaving 9 bases not matched to a gene. The germline gives CDR1 SGHRS, CDR2 YFSETQ. The CDR3 loop is CASSTAGTSGNKETQYF. The CDR3 DNA reads as TGCGCCAGCAGCACCGCAGGGACTAGCGGGAATAAAGAGACCCAGTACTTC.

CDR3 in DNA: TGTGCCAGCAGACACAGGGTTCTCTCCTATAATTCACCCCTCCACTTT. It specifies CASRHRVLSYNSPLHF. The rearrangement uses TRBV5-6 and TRBJ1-6, with D perhaps matching TRBD1 (6 bases). Germline V gene lookup returns CDR1 SGHDT and CDR2 YYEEEE. V lost 5 bases and J lost 0, with 12 bases in between. The CDR3 is made up of 16 amino acids.

This clone has only a few counts. The CDR3 is CASSAYRTGPYEQYF. The DNA for the CDR3 is TGTGCCAGCAGTGCCTACCGGACAGGGCCCTACGAGCAGTACTTC. The chain combines TRBV28 with TRBJ2-7, with 8 nucleotides matching TRBD1. CDR1 is MDHEN, CDR2 SYDVKM, per germline. V gave up 5 bases and J gave up 2 bases; unmatched junction bases: 8. The CDR3 runs 15 residues. Filled out from reference TRBV28 and TRBJ2-7, the complete variable domain reads DVKVTQSSRYLVKRTGEKVFLECVQDMDHENMFWYRQDPGLGLRLIYFSYDVKMKEKGDIPEGYSVSREKKERFSLILESASTNQTSMYLCASSAYRTGPYEQYFGPGTRLTVT.

V and J are TRBV24-1 and TRBJ2-5; 9 bases are a match to TRBD1. Germline values: CDR1 KGHDR, CDR2 SFDVKD. The junction had 10 bases not matched to a gene; V was cut back by 4 bases and J by 5 bases. This CDR3 comprises 16 residues. This chain's CDR3 is CATSDDGTGIWETQYF. The DNA of the CDR3 is TGTGCCACCAGTGACGATGGGACAGGGATATGGGAGACCCAGTACTTC.

This clone has just one count. The rearrangement links TRBV7-2 to TRBJ1-2; 12 bases match TRBD1. The CDR3 consists of 17 residues. Germline V gene sequence: CDR1 SGHTA, CDR2 FQGNSA. Trimming took 4 bases from V and 6 from J; bases not matched to a gene: 12. The CDR3 sequence: CASSSAAGTGGKNGYTF. The CDR3 DNA reads TGTGCCAGCAGCTCCGCTGCCGGGACAGGGGGCAAAAATGGCTACACCTTC.

The chain uses TRBV20-1 and TRBJ1-5; D gene ambiguous. Trimming stripped 3 bases from V and 1 base from J, with 16 bases between. The CDR3 is 16 residues long. Germline V gene data show CDR1 as DFQATT and CDR2 as SNEGSKA (reference sequence). The CDR3 DNA follows: TGCAGTGCTAGTGAATTACAGAGTACAAGCAATCAGCCCCAGCATTTT. This sequence encodes CSASELQSTSNQPQHF.

This clone was found once. This chain connects TRBV11-3 to TRBJ2-2, with 8 bases aligning to TRBD1. The CDR3 covers 15 residues. Germline CDR1 and CDR2: SGHNT and YENEEA. J gave up 5 bases and V 5 bases, and 7 bases lay outside the gene matches. Here the CDR3 reads CASSRTTGGTGELFF. For the CDR3, the DNA is TGTGCCAGCAGCCGAACTACAGGGGGAACCGGGGAGCTGTTTTTT.